The rows below give T cell receptor beta chains drawn from one sample of a study of blood T cells in healthy people across ages. TCRdb recomputed calls from the 5' RACE reads with MiXCR, one row per CDR3 protein. There are about 1.4 million distinct CDR3 sequences in the sample; around 59% occur only once, and about 6.7% lies in the top ten. The sequenced sample was blood. Receptor source: a man aged 18 to 29 in good health. Both conserved end residues are part of each CDR3. The size entry is marked missing in some rows and otherwise reads once, few, many or a size class.

j_gene	abundance	v_gene	CDR3aa
TRBJ2-4	NA	TRBV13	CASTSSELAKNIQYF
TRBJ2-2	NA	TRBV20-1	CSAKGATNTGELFF
TRBJ2-6	NA	TRBV10-1	CASSESGTSNVLTF
TRBJ2-1	NA	TRBV6-5	CASSYSEPGTGSYNEQFF
TRBJ2-6	NA	TRBV29-1	CSVGPAGANVLTF
TRBJ2-7	once	TRBV10-3	CAISESTRGGRNEQYF
TRBJ2-2	NA	TRBV11-2	CASSLGFAGSNTGELFF
TRBJ1-1	NA	TRBV7-8	CASSLVQGGEAFF
TRBJ2-3	NA	TRBV5-1	CASGYNPGLASINTQYF
TRBJ2-7	NA	TRBV7-9	CASSLVGRGDYEQYF
TRBJ2-3	many	TRBV5-1	CASSLVGAGSGATDTQYF
TRBJ2-5	few	TRBV7-2	CASSTMETQYF
TRBJ2-3	NA	TRBV2	CASSAGTASTDTQYF
NA	once	TRBV20-1	CSAGSVGQGAEQYF
TRBJ1-2	NA	TRBV4-2	CASSQDFDRVVYGYTF
TRBJ1-2	NA	TRBV6-6	CASRPFKAGNYGYTF
TRBJ2-7	NA	TRBV14	CASSETYYPSYEQYF
TRBJ2-7	NA	TRBV27	CASSPLARGAYEQYF
TRBJ2-5	NA	TRBV6-2/TRBV6-3	CASSSPGTVQETQYF
TRBJ1-2	NA	TRBV7-2	CASSLDSARGYTF
NA	few	TRBV27	CASSLSPSGSYEQYF
TRBJ2-2	NA	TRBV7-2	CASSSGTIRTGELFF
TRBJ2-5	few	TRBV5-6	CASSLEGVWETQYF
TRBJ2-5	few	TRBV14	CASSQDYLGGPGKTQYF
TRBJ1-2	NA	TRBV4-1	CASSPDPREFYGYTF
TRBJ2-5	few	TRBV3-1	CASSPSGGSETQYF
TRBJ2-5	NA	TRBV6-6	CASSWGSGGVQETQYF
NA	NA	TRBV9	CASSGAVSGLNIQYF
TRBJ1-4	NA	TRBV20-1	CSARDYRGKTSTNEKLFF
TRBJ2-1	once	TRBV13	CASSSRGAGVLYNEQFF
TRBJ2-6	NA	TRBV20-1	CSAFNPGIGANVLTF
TRBJ2-1	NA	TRBV29-1	CSVDGGRNYNEQFF
TRBJ1-5	NA	TRBV20-1	CSARAGADNQPQHF
TRBJ2-7	NA	TRBV7-9	CASTNSVEQYF
TRBJ2-7	NA	TRBV20-1	CSAWDSNNSYEQYF
NA	once	TRBV7-7	CASSPLEESETQYF
TRBJ2-7	NA	TRBV10-3	CAISVSREQYF
TRBJ2-1	few	TRBV27	CASSLALASANEQFF
TRBJ2-3	NA	TRBV9	CASSVAAEHTDTQYF
TRBJ1-2	once	TRBV4-1	CASSQAEGDGYTF
TRBJ2-5	NA	TRBV20-1	CSAQNSELVETQYF
TRBJ2-3	NA	TRBV6-1	CASTRSGGGATTDTQYF
TRBJ2-3	NA	TRBV11-2	CASSAWRSPSTDTQYF
TRBJ2-7	few	TRBV29-1	CSARPQASYEQYF
TRBJ2-1	NA	TRBV29-1	CSVEEASGGVYNEQFF
TRBJ1-1	NA	TRBV6-6	CASSPGLKGTEAFF
TRBJ2-5	NA	TRBV11-2	CASSSPEGRYQETQYF
TRBJ1-2	few	TRBV7-8	CASSLGQDPNYGYTF
TRBJ2-1	NA	TRBV11-2	CASILMLGLGFHEQFF
TRBJ2-7	NA	TRBV28	CASSVAGWSYEQYF